This is a list of T cell receptor beta chains from one sample in a study of blood T cell repertoires in COVID-19. Profiled with immunoSEQ multiplex PCR; TCRdb holds only in-frame clones, not every one. The sample includes fewer than 350,000 clones, 75% to 90% of them seen just once. The source material was PBMCs or T cells enriched from blood (not recorded which). Receptor source: a woman between 45 and 60 years old who had recovered from COVID-19. Both conserved end residues are trimmed from each CDR3. Only some rows state a clone size, as once, few, many or a class for expanded clones.

TRBV11-2,TRBJ1-2,12,NA,ASSYGQGAYGYT
TRBV10-1,TRBJ1-1,11,NA,ASSVAENTEAF
TRBV5-1,TRBJ1-6,13,few,ASSSRDTENSPLH
TRBV7-6,TRBJ1-2,15,NA,ASSLGPGQGKDYGYT
TRBV19,TRBJ1-5,11,few,AARGSAGQPQH
TRBV29-1,TRBJ2-1,11,NA,SVVGGRYDEQF
TRBV7-8,TRBJ2-7,16,NA,ASSFSQGSGILHYEQY
TRBV30,TRBJ1-5,10,few,AWSVNSQPQH
TRBV5-1,TRBJ1-1,12,NA,ASSLDFMNTEAF
TRBV7-2,TRBJ1-4,17,NA,ASIQNVEVPNCTNEKLF
TRBV7-2,TRBJ2-1,17,NA,ASSLVIGSGRAGYNEQF
TRBV18,TRBJ2-7,14,NA,ASSPPRGGSSYEQY
TRBV6-1,TRBJ1-2,13,NA,ASSEPRQVLGGYT
TRBV30,TRBJ2-1,12,NA,AWSSGGPRNEQF
TRBV19,TRBJ1-1,12,NA,ASNLGQKNTEAF
TRBV18,TRBJ2-7,12,NA,ASSPGTGGREQY
TRBV10-1,TRBJ1-2,13,NA,ASSESRGAKNGYT
TRBV6-5,TRBJ2-7,11,once,ASSSRDSYEQY
TRBV7-9,TRBJ1-6,12,NA,ASSLVGPGTPLH
TRBV7-9,TRBJ2-3,14,NA,ASSSRTSGGTDTQY
TRBV7-9,TRBJ2-5,13,NA,ASSIYSGGGETQY
TRBV28,TRBJ1-2,11,NA,ASSLTAGKGYT
TRBV10-1,TRBJ1-1,9,NA,ASSENGEAF